This T cell receptor beta chain is drawn from a study of cytomegalovirus exposure and HLA in healthy donors. The CDR3 is made up of 16 amino acids. Germline values: CDR1 MGHRA, CDR2 YSYEKL. V dropped 4 bases and J dropped 5; count of bases not matched to a gene: 10. PCR used 60 Vbeta primers and 13 Jbeta primers. Profiling relied on immunoSEQ multiplex PCR, and the TCRdb table lists in-frame clones only, not all of them. Among under 200,000 clones listed, approximately 80% were seen once. In its sample, this clone was seen once. Antigen unknown. Study outcomes and limitations: Researchers reportedly found TCR beta sequences accurately predicted most subjects' HLA-A and HLA-B alleles. Cytomegalovirus status, reportedly, was diagnosed with high specificity and sensitivity by the classifier. The sole available immune exposure information was CMV serostatus.

V gene TRBV4-1 combines with J gene TRBJ2-1, with 8 bases matching TRBD2. This TCR was recovered from a man aged 45-65 years in good health and CMV-seropositive. Sequencing used PBMCs. The CDR3 DNA follows: TGCGCCAGCAGCCCGTTCGCCGGGGGGGTCGACAATGAGCAGTTCTTC. Translated, it gives CASSPFAGGVDNEQFF.